A single sample gave rise to the 19 T cell receptor beta chains below, sequenced in a study of T cell repertoires in cytomegalovirus infection. MiXCR, applied by TCRdb to the reads, yields one record per CDR3 protein. Of about 900,000 distinct CDR3 sequences listed, under 40% are singletons. Their specific antigens are unknown. The sequencing used cultured CD8+ T cells from PBMCs, collected from culture after CMV antigen stimulation. The receptors stem from a human donor in good health (CMV status not recorded). Some clones in this sample may be carry-over from other donors' samples.

This clonotype was counted a few times. The genes are TRBV6-5 and TRBJ2-2; 10 bases line up with TRBD2. The CDR3 spans 17 residues. CDR1 and CDR2 (germline): MNHEY, SVGAGI. V trimming: 6 bases; J trimming: 0 bases; junction bases outside the gene matches: 7. The CDR3 nucleotides read TGTGCCAGCAGGCAATTAGCGGGGGGTTCGAACACCGGGGAGCTGTTTTTT. It encodes CASRQLAGGSNTGELFF.

This sequence joins TRBV6-1 and TRBJ2-1; perhaps D is TRBD1 or TRBD2 (5 bases each). Per the germline V gene, CDR1 is MNHNS and CDR2 is SASEGT. Trimming took off 5 bases at V and 0 bases at J, with 14 bases between the two ends. This CDR3 is built from 16 residues. For the CDR3, the DNA is TGTGCCAGCAGTAAGGGACGGGGCGACTCCTACAATGAGCAGTTCTTC. Residues: CASSKGRGDSYNEQFF.

The chain employs TRBV20-1 and TRBJ1-2; D ambiguous. This CDR3 contains 13 residues. The V gene lost 0 bases and the J gene lost 3 bases, with 8 bases spanning the gap. Germline assignment: CDR1 DFQATT and CDR2 SNEGSKA (reference sequence). CDR3 bases: TGCAGTGCTAGAGATCGGAAAGACTATGGCTACACCTTC. Protein: CSARDRKDYGYTF.

The gene calls are TRBV19 and TRBJ2-7, with D uncertain. V lost 2 bases, J lost 3 bases, and 8 bases lay in between. Germline CDR1 and CDR2: LNHDA and SQIVND (reference sequence). This CDR3 is 13 amino acids long. In nucleotides, the CDR3 is TGTGCCAGTAGTATAAGTCCGGGCTACGAGCAGTACTTC. Its protein product is CASSISPGYEQYF. Filled out from reference TRBV19 and TRBJ2-7, the complete variable domain reads DGGITQSPKYLFRKEGQNVTLSCEQNLNHDAMYWYRQDPGQGLRLIYYSQIVNDFQKGDIAEGYSVSREKKESFPLTVTSAQKNPTAFYLCASSISPGYEQYFGPGTRLTVT.

The chain employs TRBV12-3 or TRBV12-4 and TRBJ1-1; tentative D call: TRBD1 (6 bases). V gave up 8 bases and J gave up 4 bases, with 14 bases separating them. This CDR3 comprises 13 residues. The CDR3 sequence is CASCLQGGTEAFF. CDR3 bases: TGTGCCAGCTGTCTACAGGGCGGCACTGAAGCTTTCTTT.

This chain uses TRBV7-6 with TRBJ2-1; 7 nucleotides match TRBD1. The CDR3 has 13 residues. With V trimmed by 5 bases and J by 5 bases, 3 bases remained unmatched. Germline V CDR1 and CDR2: SGHVS, FNYEAQ. The CDR3 nucleotides read TGTGCCAGCAGCCCTGGGACAGACAATGAGCAGTTCTTC. Translated: CASSPGTDNEQFF. Using reference TRBV7-6 and TRBJ2-1 for the parts outside the CDR3, the full variable domain is GAGVSQSPRYKVTKRGQDVALRCDPISGHVSLYWYRQALGQGPEFLTYFNYEAQQDKSGLPNDRFSAERPEGSISTLTIQRTEQRDSAMYRCASSPGTDNEQFFGPGTRLTVL.

This clonotype was picked up a small number of times. V gene TRBV20-1 combines with J gene TRBJ2-7; tentatively, D is TRBD1 (6 bases). Trimming removed 5 bases from V and 0 bases from J, with 11 bases in between. The CDR3 consists of 13 residues. Germline V lookup: CDR1 DFQATT, CDR2 SNEGSKA (reference sequence). The CDR3 DNA reads as TGCAGTGCTCAGGGGTCCTACTCCTACGAGCAGTACGTC. Its translation: CSAQGSYSYEQYV.

The chain joins TRBV14 to TRBJ1-1; D is unclear. Trimming took 2 bases from V and 10 from J, leaving 14 bases between them. The CDR3 sequence is 13 residues long. Germline CDR1 SGHDN, CDR2 FVKESK. Here the CDR3 DNA reads TGTGCCAGCAGCCAATTGCTAACCGCTTTAGCTTTCTTT. Protein product: CASSQLLTALAFF.

V and J are TRBV4-3 and TRBJ1-2; D is uncertain. V shed 1 base and J shed 12 bases, with 18 bases lying between them. CDR1 and CDR2 from the germline V gene are LGHNA and YSLEER. The length of the CDR3 is 14 residues. The CDR3 nucleotides read TGCGCCAGCAGCCAAGGTTTAATCGGGGATCGGAACACCTTC. Its protein product is CASSQGLIGDRNTF.

The rearrangement joins TRBV7-6 to TRBJ2-7, with D perhaps TRBD1 (6 bases). The CDR3 runs 14 residues. Looked up from germline, CDR1 is SGHVS and CDR2 is FNYEAQ. The V end lost 4 bases, the J end lost 4 bases, and 14 bases lay between the germline ends. The CDR3 is CASSSPGHPYEQYV. DNA for the CDR3: TGTGCCAGCAGCTCCCCGGGACACCCATACGAGCAGTACGTC.

Worth noting for this clonotype: Being one base from a much bigger clone, this may be a read error. The conserved phenylalanine or tryptophan is not found at the CDR3 terminus, so this likely reflects a read error. This chain uses TRBV7-8 with TRBJ2-2, with 7 bases aligning to TRBD1. The CDR3 is 14 residues long. Germline V gives CDR1 SGHVS, CDR2 FQNEAQ. Trimming removed 3 bases from V and 5 bases from J; junction bases left unmatched: 3. This CDR3 reads CASSFKTGTGELFS. CDR3 coding DNA: TGTGCCAGCAGCTTCAAGACAGGGACCGGGGAGCTGTTTTCT.

The chain employs TRBV12-3 or TRBV12-4 and TRBJ2-3; D might be TRBD1 (5 bases). The length of the CDR3 is 14 residues. V was clipped by 6 bases and J by 4 bases, with 14 bases between them. CDR3 region: CASSSRLQADTQYF. Written as DNA, the CDR3 is TGTGCCAGCAGCTCCCGTTTACAGGCAGATACGCAGTATTTT.

V gene TRBV5-6 combines with J gene TRBJ2-7; D is undetermined. V was clipped by 0 bases and J by 6 bases, with 13 bases between them. Germline V CDR1 and CDR2: SGHDT, YYEEEE. The CDR3 runs 14 residues. CDR3 residues: CASSLAGSSIEQYF. The CDR3 DNA sequence: TGTGCCAGCAGCTTGGCCGGTTCCTCCATCGAGCAGTACTTC.

This clonotype turned up a few times. A read error may account for a junction end that differs from germline. This CDR3 reads CASSLETGAGYNSHLHF. The DNA for the CDR3 is TGTGCCAGCAGCTTAGAGACAGGGGCTGGATATAATTCACACCTCCACTTT. J is TRBJ1-6 and V is TRBV7-8, with 8 positions matching TRBD1. The CDR3 spans 17 residues. Germline V lookup: CDR1 SGHVS, CDR2 FQNEAQ.

A word on this clonotype: This may come from a read error, since a much larger clone is one base off. The chain couples TRBV7-6 to TRBJ2-6, with D perhaps matching TRBD1 (5 bases). The CDR3 contains 16 residues. In germline, CDR1 is SGHVS, CDR2 FNYEAQ. CDR3 in amino acids: CASSTGRTSGANVLIF. DNA for the CDR3: TGTGCCAGCAGTACTGGACGGACCTCTGGGGCCAACGTCCTGATTTTC.

The sample holds many counts of this clonotype. The rearrangement links TRBV20-1 to TRBJ2-3, with D perhaps TRBD2 (5 bases). CDR3 length: 14 amino acids. The V end was cut by 3 bases, the J end by 2 bases, with 12 bases between. Germline lookup yields CDR1 DFQATT and CDR2 SNEGSKA (reference sequence). The CDR3, as DNA: TGCAGTGCTAGGCGTCCCGGGGTCACAGATACGCAGTATTTT. Residues: CSARRPGVTDTQYF.

This clonotype occurred a few times. The rearrangement joins TRBV7-6 to TRBJ2-3; D is ambiguous. The V end was cut by 2 bases, the J end by 0 bases, with 12 bases between. The CDR3 spans 16 residues. The germline V gene encodes CDR1 SGHVS and CDR2 FNYEAQ. In nucleotides, the CDR3 is TGTGCCAGCAGCTTACCGAGCACCCCTAGCACAGATACGCAGTATTTT. It codes for CASSLPSTPSTDTQYF. The whole variable domain, remainder taken from reference TRBV7-6 and TRBJ2-3, is GAGVSQSPRYKVTKRGQDVALRCDPISGHVSLYWYRQALGQGPEFLTYFNYEAQQDKSGLPNDRFSAERPEGSISTLTIQRTEQRDSAMYRCASSLPSTPSTDTQYFGPGTRLTVL.

The rearrangement links TRBV4-1 to TRBJ2-7; D remains unclear. CDR3 size: 15 residues. With 1 base removed from V and 5 bases from J, the gap between germline ends came to 15 bases. Germline V CDR1 and CDR2: MGHRA, YSYEKL. The CDR3 spells CASSQVTDPVHEQYF. The CDR3 DNA reads as TGCGCCAGCAGCCAAGTGACCGATCCTGTCCACGAGCAGTACTTC.

The V call is TRBV12-3 or TRBV12-4, the J call TRBJ1-5; TRBD1 might be the D (6 bases). V was cut by 0 bases and J by 3 bases, with 15 bases left in between. The CDR3 runs to 17 residues. CDR3 region: CASSLALGGAANQPQHF. CDR3 nucleotide sequence: TGTGCCAGCAGTTTAGCGCTCGGGGGGGCGGCCAATCAGCCCCAGCATTTT.